The 23 T cell receptor beta chains listed next were all sequenced from one sample in a study of T cell repertoires in cytomegalovirus infection. What these receptors recognize is not known. TCRdb reanalysed the reads using MiXCR and keeps one entry per CDR3 protein. This sample yields about 400,000 distinct CDR3 sequences, of which roughly 34% are seen a single time; roughly 13% belongs to the top ten. The source material was cultured PBMCs, sampled from culture after CMV antigen stimulation. These receptors were obtained from a human donor in good health (CMV status not recorded). Some clones in this sample may be carry-over from other donors' samples.

The rearrangement uses TRBV12-3 or TRBV12-4 and TRBJ2-5; D possibly corresponds to TRBD1 (5 bases). The CDR3 loop spans 13 amino acids. The V gene lost 4 bases and the J gene lost 5 bases, with 11 bases spanning the gap. The chain's CDR3 is CASSSDSLETQYF. The CDR3 region has the DNA TGTGCCAGCAGTTCAGACAGCCTGGAGACCCAGTACTTC.

CDR3 region: CASSLGTVTHNEQFF. The CDR3 coding sequence is TGTGCCAGCAGCTTAGGGACAGTAACTCACAATGAGCAGTTCTTC. The chain recombines TRBV7-6 with TRBJ2-1; maybe TRBD1 (6 bases). Trimming removed 1 base from V and 5 bases from J, with 12 bases in between. CDR3 length: 15 residues. The germline V gene has CDR1 SGHVS and CDR2 FNYEAQ.

The chain is built from TRBV5-1 and TRBJ2-3, with TRBD2 matching over 11 bases. This CDR3 has 15 residues. The germline CDR1 and CDR2 sequences are SGHRS and YFSETQ. Trimming removed 0 bases from V and 4 bases from J; junction bases left unmatched: 1. The CDR3 nucleotides read TGCGCCAGCAGCTTGGAACTAGCGGGGGCAGATACGCAGTATTTT. Its translation: CASSLELAGADTQYF.

There are a few counts of this clonotype. V gene TRBV5-4 combines with J gene TRBJ2-3; TRBD1 might be the D (5 bases). The germline gives CDR1 SGHNT, CDR2 YYREEE (reference sequence). V lost 2 bases and J lost 4, with 17 bases in between. This CDR3 has 16 amino acids. CDR3 DNA: TGTGCCAGCAGCTTAAAGGGGCCTTATGTGGCAGATACGCAGTATTTT. It is translated as CASSLKGPYVADTQYF.

In regard to this clonotype: The junction does not match germline at one end; this may be a read error. The chain has TRBV5-3 and TRBJ2-2; TRBD1 matches at 8 bases. TRBV5-3 is an ORF for which the function is uncertain. The CDR3 loop spans 16 amino acids. CDR3 bases: TGTGCCAGCAGCTTGGAGGGACAGGTGAACACCGGGGAGCTGTTTTTT. Amino acids: CASSLEGQVNTGELFF.

The J gene is TRBJ2-2, the V gene TRBV15, with D tentatively TRBD2 (7 bases). V was shortened by 7 bases and J by 10 bases, with 19 bases between the two germline ends. Germline-derived CDR1 and CDR2 are LNHNV and YYDKDF (reference sequence). The CDR3 is 14 amino acids. Here the CDR3 reads CATKAGTLEEELFF. The CDR3 nucleotides read TGTGCCACCAAAGCGGGGACACTGGAGGAGGAGCTGTTTTTT.

V and J are TRBV4-1 and TRBJ1-5; D unclear. In germline, CDR1 is MGHRA, CDR2 YSYEKL. V gave up 1 base and J gave up 11 bases, with 15 bases separating them. The CDR3 sequence is 14 residues long. DNA for the CDR3: TGCGCCAGCAGCCAAGTCACGGGAGCGTCGTCCCAGCATTTT. Residues: CASSQVTGASSQHF.

The chain uses TRBV6-6 and TRBJ2-7; tentative D call: TRBD1 (6 bases). Germline loops: CDR1 MNHNY, CDR2 SVGAGI (reference sequence). The V end was cut by 4 bases, the J end by 5 bases, with 21 bases between. The CDR3 runs to 16 residues. The CDR3 protein is CASSSPSEGEFDEQYF. CDR3 coding DNA: TGTGCCAGCAGTTCCCCCTCTGAGGGGGAGTTCGACGAGCAGTACTTC.

The chain uses TRBV9 and TRBJ2-3; tentatively, D is TRBD2 (5 bases). CDR1 and CDR2 (germline): SGDLS, YYNGEE. The CDR3 has 14 residues. V was trimmed by 1 base and J by 5 bases, leaving 11 bases between them. Here the CDR3 DNA reads TGTGCCAGCAGCGTACGAGTACTAGGAGATACGCAGTATTTT. The encoded protein is CASSVRVLGDTQYF.

In its sample, this clonotype was seen a few times. J is TRBJ2-7 and V is TRBV6-1, with D uncertain. The CDR3 is 15 residues long. Germline CDR1 is MNHNS and CDR2 is SASEGT. Trimming took off 6 bases at V and 0 bases at J, with 15 bases between the two ends. CDR3: CASSKAGISSYEQYV. As DNA, the CDR3 is TGTGCCAGCAGCAAGGCTGGGATTAGCTCCTACGAGCAGTACGTC.

To note about this clonotype: One end of the junction varies from germline; a read error may be responsible. The genes are TRBV6-2 or TRBV6-3 and TRBJ2-1; 9 nucleotides match TRBD2. This CDR3 comprises 17 residues. Germline CDR1 MNHEY, CDR2 SVGEGT. The CDR3 here is CASTYRSSGRLFNEQFF. CDR3 sequence (DNA): TGTGCCAGCACTTACCGATCCAGCGGGAGGCTCTTCAATGAGCAGTTCTTC.

Only one count was recorded for this clonotype. The chain couples TRBV12-3 or TRBV12-4 to TRBJ2-5, with TRBD1 matching over 8 bases. V dropped 5 bases and J dropped 1; count of bases not matched to a gene: 6. The CDR3 loop spans 15 amino acids. The DNA of the CDR3 is TGTGCCAGCAGTCGACTTGGACAGGGCCAAGAGACCCAGTACTTC. Its protein product is CASSRLGQGQETQYF.

This sequence joins TRBV6-1 and TRBJ2-1, with D hard to call. CDR3 length: 12 residues. V lost 2 bases and J 11 bases, leaving 10 bases between the germline ends. Germline CDR1 and CDR2: MNHNS and SASEGT. The CDR3 is CASSESPPKQFF. In nucleotides, the CDR3 is TGTGCCAGCAGTGAATCCCCGCCTAAGCAGTTCTTC.

The J gene is TRBJ2-3, the V gene TRBV6-2 or TRBV6-3, with TRBD2 matching 9 bases. Trimming cost V 5 bases and J 7 bases; bases outside gene matches: 10. The CDR3 has 15 residues. Per germline, CDR1 MNHEY and CDR2 SVGEGT. Here the CDR3 reads CASSPAGGRGYTQYF. The CDR3 region has the DNA TGTGCCAGCAGTCCCGCAGGCGGGAGGGGTTATACGCAGTATTTT.

This clonotype is a singleton in its sample. V gene TRBV20-1 combines with J gene TRBJ2-1, with D tentatively TRBD2 (6 bases). Germline V gene data show CDR1 as DFQATT and CDR2 as SNEGSKA (reference sequence). This CDR3 comprises 15 residues. V lost 7 bases to trimming and J lost 0 bases, with 16 bases between them. The chain's CDR3 is CSGEEGLSSYNEQFF. CDR3 nucleotide sequence: TGCAGTGGCGAGGAGGGGTTAAGCTCCTACAATGAGCAGTTCTTC.

The CDR3 coding sequence is TGTGCCAGAGAAGAAGGGAATTTTTCGAACACTGAAGCTTTCTTT. Its protein is CAREEGNFSNTEAFF. The chain uses TRBV6-1 and TRBJ1-1; D unresolved. The CDR3 has 15 residues. V was cut by 9 bases and J by 1 base, with 18 bases left in between. The germline V gene has CDR1 MNHNS and CDR2 SASEGT.

This clonotype was seen a few times. This chain joins TRBV10-3 and TRBJ2-1; the match to TRBD1 covers 9 bases. Germline CDR1 and CDR2: ENHRY and SYGVKD. V lost 0 bases, J lost 8 bases, and 5 bases stayed unmatched. The CDR3 totals 15 residues. CDR3 loop: CAISESGQGTHEQFF. In DNA, the CDR3 is TGTGCCATCAGTGAGTCGGGACAGGGTACCCATGAGCAGTTCTTC.

In its sample, this clonotype was seen a few times. J is TRBJ2-7 and V is TRBV6-1; 12 bases align to TRBD2. The V gene end was trimmed by 10 bases and the J gene end by 2 bases; junction bases not matched to a gene: 3. Germline V CDR1 and CDR2: MNHNS, SASEGT. This CDR3 region has 13 residues. The CDR3 region has the DNA TGTGCCACTGGACTAGCGGGACCCTACGAGCAGTACTTC. It specifies CATGLAGPYEQYF.

A few counts support this clonotype. In nucleotides, the CDR3 is TGTGCCAGTAGTGTTCGGACAGGGGATCCTCAGCCCCAGCATTTT. It specifies CASSVRTGDPQPQHF. The gene calls are TRBV19 and TRBJ1-5, with 9 nucleotides matching TRBD1. The CDR3 runs 15 residues. Unmatched junction bases numbered 8, after V lost 5 bases and J lost 6 bases. CDR1 and CDR2 from the germline V gene are LNHDA and SQIVND (reference sequence). Supplemented by reference TRBV19 and TRBJ1-5, the full variable domain reads DGGITQSPKYLFRKEGQNVTLSCEQNLNHDAMYWYRQDPGQGLRLIYYSQIVNDFQKGDIAEGYSVSREKKESFPLTVTSAQKNPTAFYLCASSVRTGDPQPQHFGDGTRLSIL.

This clonotype was seen a few times. The chain uses TRBV7-2 and TRBJ2-3; D is ambiguous. The germline CDR1 and CDR2 sequences are SGHTA and FQGNSA. CDR3 size: 15 residues. Deletions cut 1 base from V and 1 base from J, with 9 bases between. CDR3 sequence reads: CASSLDAQRTDTQYF. The DNA of the CDR3 is TGTGCCAGCAGCTTAGACGCCCAACGCACAGATACGCAGTATTTT. The full variable domain, with the rest looked up from reference TRBV7-2 and TRBJ2-3, is GAGVSQSPSNKVTEKGKDVELRCDPISGHTALYWYRQSLGQGLEFLIYFQGNSAPDKSGLPSDRFSAERTGGSVSTLTIQRTQQEDSAVYLCASSLDAQRTDTQYFGPGTRLTVL.

V is TRBV7-2 and J is TRBJ1-2; D gene unclear. V was cut by 4 bases and J by 0 bases, with 9 bases left in between. The V gene's germline CDR1 is SGHTA and CDR2 FQGNSA. The CDR3 runs 14 residues. The CDR3 DNA sequence: TGTGCCAGCAGCTCCTACAGACCTAACTATGGCTACACCTTC. Its protein is CASSSYRPNYGYTF.

The V call is TRBV20-1, the J call TRBJ2-5; 8 bases agree with TRBD2. CDR3 length: 14 residues. Germline lookup yields CDR1 DFQATT and CDR2 SNEGSKA (reference sequence). Unmatched junction bases numbered 6, after V lost 5 bases and J lost 1 base. The CDR3 reads CSAVGGGTQETQYF. The CDR3, as DNA: TGCAGTGCTGTCGGGGGGGGGACCCAAGAGACCCAGTACTTC.

This clonotype has more than one count but fewer than ten. The rearrangement links TRBV6-1 to TRBJ2-3; unclear D gene. Trimming stripped 3 bases from V and 2 bases from J, with 3 bases between. The CDR3 covers 12 residues. CDR1 is MNHNS, CDR2 SASEGT, per germline. CDR3 loop: CASSDYTDTQYF. In DNA, the CDR3 is TGTGCCAGCAGTGACTACACAGATACGCAGTATTTT.